A selection of T cell receptor beta chains follows, all from one sample in a study of cytomegalovirus exposure and HLA in healthy donors. Using immunoSEQ multiplex PCR, the repertoire was profiled, and TCRdb retains in-frame clones only, with some absent. The table lists 210,000 or so clones, 70% to 90% of them singletons. Sequenced input: PBMCs. Receptors were obtained from a girl aged 2-10 years in good health and CMV-seronegative. The CDR3 runs from the conserved cysteine through the conserved F or W. The order of the fields is J gene, D gene, clone size, V gene, CDR3 protein, CDR3 DNA. A D gene is named only where the DNA matches it firmly. Where a row states a size, it is once, few, many or the class of an expanded clone; other rows omit it.

J gene: TRBJ2-5; D gene: TRBD2; clone size: NA; V gene: TRBV5-1; CDR3 protein: CASSRLGLAGFQETQYF; CDR3 DNA: TGCGCCAGCAGCCGACTCGGACTAGCGGGCTTCCAAGAGACCCAGTACTTC
J gene: TRBJ1-6; D gene: NA; clone size: NA; V gene: TRBV6-1; CDR3 protein: CASSELHREDVLGHF; CDR3 DNA: TGTGCCAGCAGTGAACTTCACAGGGAAGACGTACTAGGCCACTTT
J gene: TRBJ2-7; D gene: TRBD2; clone size: NA; V gene: TRBV30; CDR3 protein: CAWTKLGGGEQYF; CDR3 DNA: TGTGCCTGGACGAAACTTGGGGGGGGCGAGCAGTACTTC
J gene: TRBJ1-2; D gene: TRBD1; clone size: NA; V gene: TRBV4-1; CDR3 protein: CASSQDWDRGRYGYTF; CDR3 DNA: TGCGCCAGCAGCCAAGATTGGGACAGGGGAAGGTATGGCTACACCTTC
J gene: TRBJ2-1; D gene: NA; clone size: once; V gene: TRBV2; CDR3 protein: CASIRNEQFF; CDR3 DNA: TGTGCCAGCATCCGCAATGAGCAGTTCTTC
J gene: TRBJ2-3; D gene: TRBD2; clone size: NA; V gene: TRBV19; CDR3 protein: CASSIRTSGSPRDTQYF; CDR3 DNA: TGTGCCAGTAGTATACGGACTAGCGGGAGCCCCAGAGATACGCAGTATTTT
J gene: TRBJ1-2; D gene: NA; clone size: NA; V gene: TRBV5-1; CDR3 protein: CASRDSYGYTF; CDR3 DNA: TGCGCCAGCAGGGACAGCTATGGCTACACCTTC
J gene: TRBJ1-1; D gene: TRBD1; clone size: NA; V gene: TRBV5-1; CDR3 protein: CASSLTTGGFRRDTEAFF; CDR3 DNA: TGCGCCAGCAGCTTAACGACAGGGGGCTTTCGTAGGGACACTGAAGCTTTCTTT
J gene: TRBJ2-1; D gene: TRBD2; clone size: NA; V gene: TRBV2; CDR3 protein: CASSELAGSYNEQFF; CDR3 DNA: TGTGCCAGCAGTGAACTAGCGGGCTCCTACAATGAGCAGTTCTTC
J gene: TRBJ2-7; D gene: NA; clone size: NA; V gene: TRBV19; CDR3 protein: CASGLGGEQYF; CDR3 DNA: TGTGCCAGTGGACTAGGGGGAGAGCAGTACTTC
J gene: TRBJ1-6; D gene: TRBD1; clone size: NA; V gene: TRBV6-1; CDR3 protein: CASSARGQRNSPLHF; CDR3 DNA: TGTGCCAGCAGTGCCCGGGGACAGAGAAATTCACCCCTCCACTTT
J gene: TRBJ2-2; D gene: NA; clone size: few; V gene: TRBV30; CDR3 protein: CAWTGTLNTGELFF; CDR3 DNA: TGTGCCTGGACCGGGACTCTGAACACCGGGGAGCTGTTTTTT
J gene: TRBJ2-1; D gene: TRBD2; clone size: NA; V gene: TRBV5-6; CDR3 protein: CASSLYGTSGSNEQFF; CDR3 DNA: TGTGCCAGCAGCTTGTACGGGACTAGCGGGAGCAATGAGCAGTTCTTC
J gene: TRBJ2-7; D gene: TRBD1; clone size: NA; V gene: TRBV5-4; CDR3 protein: CASSLAVSGGVEQYF; CDR3 DNA: TGTGCCAGCAGCTTGGCCGTGTCAGGGGGCGTCGAGCAGTACTTC
J gene: TRBJ1-2; D gene: NA; clone size: NA; V gene: TRBV6-5; CDR3 protein: CASSFNGLYGYTF; CDR3 DNA: TGTGCCAGCAGTTTTAACGGACTCTATGGCTACACCTTC
J gene: TRBJ1-2; D gene: TRBD1; clone size: NA; V gene: TRBV5-4; CDR3 protein: CASSPGQDRGYGYTF; CDR3 DNA: TGTGCCAGCAGCCCGGGCCAGGACAGGGGGTATGGCTACACCTTC
J gene: TRBJ2-3; D gene: TRBD2; clone size: NA; V gene: TRBV4-1; CDR3 protein: CASSQVRREKPDTQYF; CDR3 DNA: TGCGCCAGCAGCCAAGTACGGCGGGAGAAGCCAGATACGCAGTATTTT
J gene: TRBJ1-1; D gene: TRBD1; clone size: NA; V gene: TRBV6-6; CDR3 protein: CASSYSKTGVNTEAFF; CDR3 DNA: TGTGCCAGCAGTTACTCGAAGACAGGGGTGAACACTGAAGCTTTCTTT
J gene: TRBJ2-5; D gene: TRBD2; clone size: NA; V gene: TRBV7-2; CDR3 protein: CASSNPGTSRETQYF; CDR3 DNA: TGTGCCAGCAGCAACCCCGGGACTAGCAGAGAGACCCAGTACTTC
J gene: TRBJ2-7; D gene: TRBD1; clone size: NA; V gene: TRBV10-3; CDR3 protein: CAISDRGTVTYEQYF; CDR3 DNA: TGTGCCATCAGTGATAGGGGGACAGTTACTTACGAGCAGTACTTC
J gene: TRBJ2-1; D gene: TRBD2; clone size: NA; V gene: TRBV5-1; CDR3 protein: CASSLVGGSAYNEQFF; CDR3 DNA: TGCGCCAGCAGCTTGGTCGGGGGGTCGGCGTACAATGAGCAGTTCTTC
J gene: TRBJ1-2; D gene: NA; clone size: NA; V gene: TRBV25-1; CDR3 protein: CASSVIGGYTF; CDR3 DNA: TGTGCCAGCAGTGTAATCGGGGGCTACACCTTC
J gene: TRBJ2-2; D gene: TRBD2; clone size: few; V gene: TRBV6-1; CDR3 protein: CASPGLAGTGELFF; CDR3 DNA: TGTGCCAGCCCGGGACTAGCAGGCACCGGGGAGCTGTTTTTT
J gene: TRBJ1-5; D gene: NA; clone size: once; V gene: TRBV30; CDR3 protein: CAWTKMGAHQPQHF; CDR3 DNA: TGTGCCTGGACCAAAATGGGGGCACATCAGCCCCAGCATTTT
J gene: TRBJ1-1; D gene: NA; clone size: NA; V gene: TRBV5-6; CDR3 protein: CASSRGTSIWNTEAFF; CDR3 DNA: TGTGCCAGCAGCAGGGGGACATCAATTTGGAACACTGAAGCTTTCTTT
J gene: TRBJ1-1; D gene: NA; clone size: NA; V gene: TRBV6-4; CDR3 protein: CASSDCPERDTEAFF; CDR3 DNA: TGTGCCAGCAGTGACTGTCCGGAGAGGGACACTGAAGCTTTCTTT
J gene: TRBJ2-2; D gene: NA; clone size: NA; V gene: TRBV18; CDR3 protein: CASSPSQNTGELFF; CDR3 DNA: TGTGCCAGCTCACCATCCCAAAACACCGGGGAGCTGTTTTTT
J gene: TRBJ2-7; D gene: NA; clone size: NA; V gene: TRBV5-1; CDR3 protein: CASKRRAGRPEQYF; CDR3 DNA: TGCGCCAGCAAAAGGAGGGCTGGGAGGCCCGAGCAGTACTTC
J gene: TRBJ2-5; D gene: NA; clone size: NA; V gene: TRBV14; CDR3 protein: CASSQDWGRETQYF; CDR3 DNA: TGTGCCAGCAGCCAAGACTGGGGGCGAGAGACCCAGTACTTC
J gene: TRBJ1-5; D gene: NA; clone size: NA; V gene: TRBV30; CDR3 protein: CAWSVGGGPQHF; CDR3 DNA: TGTGCCTGGAGTGTAGGGGGGGGGCCCCAGCATTTT
J gene: TRBJ1-4; D gene: TRBD1; clone size: NA; V gene: TRBV2; CDR3 protein: CASSSDRGNEKLFF; CDR3 DNA: TGTGCCAGCAGTTCGGACAGGGGGAATGAAAAACTGTTTTTT
J gene: TRBJ2-3; D gene: NA; clone size: NA; V gene: TRBV5-4; CDR3 protein: CASSAPQQGYTDTQYF; CDR3 DNA: TGTGCCAGCAGCGCGCCTCAACAGGGTTACACAGATACGCAGTATTTT
J gene: TRBJ1-1; D gene: NA; clone size: NA; V gene: TRBV6-6; CDR3 protein: CASSYGGRGMNTEAFF; CDR3 DNA: TGTGCCAGCAGTTACGGGGGCAGGGGTATGAACACTGAAGCTTTCTTT
J gene: TRBJ1-1; D gene: NA; clone size: NA; V gene: TRBV4-1; CDR3 protein: CASSQDPGDPNTEAFF; CDR3 DNA: TGCGCCAGCAGCCAAGACCCAGGGGACCCGAACACTGAAGCTTTCTTT
J gene: TRBJ2-1; D gene: TRBD2; clone size: NA; V gene: TRBV25-1; CDR3 protein: CASSDGTSASSYNEQFF; CDR3 DNA: TGTGCCAGCAGTGACGGGACTAGCGCAAGCTCCTACAATGAGCAGTTCTTC
J gene: TRBJ1-3; D gene: NA; clone size: once; V gene: TRBV19; CDR3 protein: CATAGRESSGNTIYF; CDR3 DNA: TGTGCCACCGCGGGACGGGAGAGCTCTGGAAACACCATATATTTT
J gene: TRBJ1-1; D gene: NA; clone size: NA; V gene: TRBV2; CDR3 protein: CASSEDRANTEAFF; CDR3 DNA: TGTGCCAGCAGTGAAGACAGGGCGAACACTGAAGCTTTCTTT
J gene: TRBJ1-6; D gene: TRBD1; clone size: NA; V gene: TRBV7-9; CDR3 protein: CASSEKGAGSPLHF; CDR3 DNA: TGTGCCAGCAGCGAAAAGGGGGCGGGTTCACCCCTCCACTTT
J gene: TRBJ2-7; D gene: TRBD2; clone size: few; V gene: TRBV6-1; CDR3 protein: CASSDGGLGAYEQYF; CDR3 DNA: TGTGCCAGCAGTGATGGGGGACTAGGGGCCTACGAGCAGTACTTC
J gene: TRBJ2-3; D gene: TRBD2; clone size: NA; V gene: TRBV7-2; CDR3 protein: CASSRSGGAGDTQYF; CDR3 DNA: TGTGCCAGCAGCCGTAGCGGGGGGGCCGGAGATACGCAGTATTTT
J gene: TRBJ2-7; D gene: NA; clone size: NA; V gene: TRBV6-1; CDR3 protein: CASSEFSIALAGEQYF; CDR3 DNA: TGTGCCAGCAGTGAATTTAGTATCGCCCTGGCGGGCGAGCAGTACTTC
J gene: TRBJ2-2; D gene: NA; clone size: NA; V gene: TRBV4-1; CDR3 protein: CASSQDLASTGELFF; CDR3 DNA: TGCGCCAGCAGCCAAGACCTAGCGAGCACCGGGGAGCTGTTTTTT
J gene: TRBJ2-1; D gene: TRBD2; clone size: NA; V gene: TRBV5-1; CDR3 protein: CASTPSGLYNEQFF; CDR3 DNA: TGCGCCAGCACCCCTAGCGGGCTCTACAATGAGCAGTTCTTC
J gene: TRBJ1-3; D gene: NA; clone size: NA; V gene: TRBV6-6; CDR3 protein: CASSSSGAGNTIYF; CDR3 DNA: TGTGCCAGCAGCTCTTCAGGGGCGGGAAACACCATATATTTT
J gene: TRBJ2-2; D gene: NA; clone size: NA; V gene: TRBV7-8; CDR3 protein: CASSLPRAGTGELFF; CDR3 DNA: TGTGCCAGCAGCTTACCCAGGGCCGGCACCGGGGAGCTGTTTTTT
J gene: TRBJ1-2; D gene: TRBD1; clone size: NA; V gene: TRBV5-6; CDR3 protein: CASSLPGQGYGYTF; CDR3 DNA: TGTGCCAGCAGCCTACCGGGACAGGGCTATGGCTACACCTTC
J gene: TRBJ2-7; D gene: NA; clone size: NA; V gene: TRBV5-6; CDR3 protein: CASSLRGAYEQYF; CDR3 DNA: TGTGCCAGCAGCTTGAGGGGTGCCTACGAGCAGTACTTC
J gene: TRBJ2-7; D gene: NA; clone size: NA; V gene: TRBV19; CDR3 protein: CASNIYEQYF; CDR3 DNA: TGTGCCAGTAACATCTACGAGCAGTACTTC
J gene: TRBJ2-3; D gene: TRBD1; clone size: NA; V gene: TRBV28; CDR3 protein: CASSLGQGTDTQYF; CDR3 DNA: TGTGCCAGCAGTCTCGGACAGGGGACAGATACGCAGTATTTT
J gene: TRBJ1-5; D gene: TRBD1; clone size: NA; V gene: TRBV6-6; CDR3 protein: CASSHGQGIGQPQHF; CDR3 DNA: TGTGCCAGCAGCCACGGACAGGGGATCGGTCAGCCCCAGCATTTT